Below are 29 T cell receptor beta chains sequenced from a single sample in a study of blood T cell repertoires in COVID-19. Measured with immunoSEQ multiplex PCR; TCRdb has only the in-frame clones, and not every one. The repertoire holds about 63,000 clones, with 85% to 90% as singletons. The source material was peripheral blood. The receptors were sampled from a man in his fifties with active COVID-19.

V usage is TRBV10-3 and J usage is TRBJ2-1; 13 nucleotides line up with TRBD2. This CDR3 comprises 16 residues. Germline assignment: CDR1 ENHRY and CDR2 SYGVKD. J was trimmed by 8 bases and V by 6 bases; bases with no gene match: 10. The CDR3 bases are TGTGCCATCAGGGGCGGGGGTACTAGCGGGAGGGATGAGCAGTTCTTC. It specifies CAIRGGGTSGRDEQFF.

The chain carries TRBV27 and TRBJ2-7; 11 nucleotides agree with TRBD2. This CDR3 spans 14 amino acids. Germline values: CDR1 MNHEY, CDR2 SMNVEV (reference sequence). Trimming at V came to 4 bases and at J to 2 bases, leaving 1 base not matched to a gene. CDR3 sequence reads: CASSSSGGTYEQYF. CDR3 DNA sequence: TGTGCCAGCAGTTCTAGCGGGGGGACCTACGAGCAGTACTTC.

The rearrangement uses TRBV6-5 and TRBJ2-7; D gene ambiguous. Germline assignment: CDR1 MNHEY and CDR2 SVGAGI. V was shortened by 6 bases and J by 0 bases, with 15 bases between the two germline ends. The CDR3 loop spans 15 amino acids. This CDR3 is CASRPLTRSSYEQYF. CDR3 in DNA: TGTGCCAGCAGGCCCTTGACGAGGAGCTCCTACGAGCAGTACTTC.

This clone is a singleton in its sample. CDR3 in amino acids: CASSVTGGSTEAFF. In DNA, the CDR3 is TGTGCCAGCAGTGTTACAGGGGGCTCCACTGAAGCTTTCTTT. The chain employs TRBV2 and TRBJ1-1; TRBD1 aligns across 9 bases. Germline trimming cut 4 bases from V and 4 bases from J; bases unmatched to any gene: 4. The germline V gene encodes CDR1 SNHLY and CDR2 FYNNEI. This CDR3 is built from 14 residues.

This CDR3 is CAIRAGTVNTEAFF. The CDR3 nucleotides are TGTGCCATCAGGGCAGGGACAGTGAACACTGAAGCTTTCTTT. The V call is TRBV10-3, the J call TRBJ1-1, with 7 bases lining up with TRBD1. The CDR3 length is 14 residues. Per the germline V gene, CDR1 is ENHRY and CDR2 is SYGVKD. The junction had 4 bases not matched to a gene; V was cut back by 6 bases and J by 0 bases.

The chain joins TRBV4-2 to TRBJ2-1; 10 bases map to TRBD2. This CDR3 has 16 amino acids. The V gene's germline CDR1 is LGHNA and CDR2 YNFKEQ. Trimming at V came to 0 bases and at J to 8 bases, leaving 7 bases not matched to a gene. The CDR3 reads CASSQELAGSIYEQFF. Here the CDR3 DNA reads TGTGCCAGCAGCCAAGAACTAGCGGGGTCTATCTATGAGCAGTTCTTC.

The V and J genes are TRBV11-3 and TRBJ2-2, with D possibly TRBD1 on 6 matching bases. V was shortened by 4 bases and J by 1 base, with 7 bases between the two germline ends. In germline, CDR1 is SGHNT, CDR2 YENEEA. The CDR3 runs 14 residues. CDR3 in amino acids: CASSWGQNTGELFF. The CDR3 nucleotides read TGTGCCAGCAGCTGGGGACAGAACACCGGGGAGCTGTTTTTT. Based on the CDR3 plus reference TRBV11-3 and TRBJ2-2, the full variable domain is EAGVVQSPRYKIIEKKQPVAFWCNPISGHNTLYWYLQNLGQGPELLIRYENEEAVDDSQLPKDRFSAERLKGVDSTLKIQPAELGDSAVYLCASSWGQNTGELFFGEGSRLTVL.

The rearrangement joins TRBV19 to TRBJ2-2; no definite D call. The germline V gene encodes CDR1 LNHDA and CDR2 SQIVND (reference sequence). The V end lost 5 bases, the J end lost 0 bases, and 10 bases lay between the germline ends. This CDR3 comprises 15 residues. The CDR3 nucleotides read TGTGCCAGTAGTCCTAGGTATTCGAACACCGGGGAGCTGTTTTTT. Translated, it gives CASSPRYSNTGELFF.

The chain employs TRBV28 and TRBJ1-6; D unresolved. Germline values: CDR1 MDHEN, CDR2 SYDVKM. Trimming shortened V by 5 bases and J by 10 bases, and 15 bases separated the two germline ends. CDR3 length: 14 residues. CDR3 coding DNA: TGTGCCAGCAGTCCCCCGGCCCGAGGATCACCCCTCCACTTT. As protein: CASSPPARGSPLHF. Combining the CDR3 with reference TRBV28 and TRBJ1-6 gives the whole variable domain DVKVTQSSRYLVKRTGEKVFLECVQDMDHENMFWYRQDPGLGLRLIYFSYDVKMKEKGDIPEGYSVSREKKERFSLILESASTNQTSMYLCASSPPARGSPLHFGNGTRLTVT.

The CDR3 reads CASSIGQINSGANVLTF. The CDR3 DNA reads TGTGCCAGTAGTATAGGGCAGATAAACTCTGGGGCCAACGTCCTGACTTTC. The rearrangement links TRBV19 to TRBJ2-6; no reliable D call. V lost 1 base to trimming and J lost 0 bases, with 10 bases between them. Germline-derived CDR1 and CDR2 are LNHDA and SQIVND (reference sequence). This CDR3 region has 17 residues.

This sequence joins TRBV25-1 and TRBJ2-7, with 9 bases that match TRBD1. Germline V CDR1 and CDR2: MGHDK, SYGVNS. V was pared by 8 bases and J by 0 bases, with 8 bases of the junction left unmatched. The CDR3 is made up of 15 amino acids. The CDR3 loop is CASVPGQGPSYEQYF. The CDR3 region has the DNA TGTGCCAGCGTCCCCGGACAGGGGCCCTCCTACGAGCAGTACTTC.

V gene TRBV18 combines with J gene TRBJ2-1; TRBD1 matches 8 bases. V was pared by 4 bases and J by 2 bases, with 7 bases of the junction left unmatched. The CDR3 is 16 residues long. The V gene's germline CDR1 is KGHSH and CDR2 LQKENI. The CDR3 here is CASSLNRGLAYNEQFF. The DNA of the CDR3 is TGTGCCAGCTCACTCAACAGGGGGTTAGCCTACAATGAGCAGTTCTTC.

Only a few counts were recorded for this clone. The chain joins TRBV5-6 to TRBJ1-1; 9 nucleotides align to TRBD1. Losses at the gene ends were 0 bases for V and 1 base for J; bases not matched to a gene: 1. The CDR3 has 15 amino acids. Germline CDR1 and CDR2: SGHDT and YYEEEE. The CDR3 bases are TGTGCCAGCAGCTTGGTGGGACAGGGGAACACTGAAGCTTTCTTT. Its protein is CASSLVGQGNTEAFF.

V is TRBV6-5 and J is TRBJ1-5; the D is unclear. CDR3 length: 15 amino acids. The V end lost 7 bases, the J end lost 3 bases, and 16 bases lay between the germline ends. Per germline, CDR1 MNHEY and CDR2 SVGAGI. CDR3 coding DNA: TGTGCCAGCACCCTTAGATCCTCGGTCAATCAGCCCCAGCATTTT. Amino acid sequence: CASTLRSSVNQPQHF.

This clone was counted a single time. The rearrangement links TRBV7-2 to TRBJ2-6; 9 bases agree with TRBD1. CDR1 and CDR2 from the germline V gene are SGHTA and FQGNSA. The CDR3 runs 17 residues. Trimming at V came to 7 bases and at J to 1 base, leaving 8 bases not matched to a gene. CDR3 sequence: CASISGTGSSGANVLTF. For the CDR3, the DNA is TGTGCCAGCATATCAGGGACAGGGAGTTCTGGGGCCAACGTCCTGACTTTC.

This chain connects TRBV3-1 (or the pseudogene TRBV3-2) to TRBJ1-1; D gene unclear. V was clipped by 4 bases and J by 3 bases, with 9 bases between them. The CDR3 sequence is 13 residues long. CDR1 LGHDT and CDR2 YNNKEL come from the germline V gene (reference sequence). CDR3 protein: CASSRIGDTEAFF. The CDR3 nucleotides are TGTGCCAGCAGCCGGATCGGGGACACTGAAGCTTTCTTT.

The rearrangement uses TRBV5-8 and TRBJ1-4, with 11 bases identical to TRBD1. In germline, CDR1 is SGHTS, CDR2 YDEGEE. After removal of 0 bases from V and 4 bases from J, the junction contained 2 bases not matched to a gene. This CDR3 region has 16 residues. As DNA, the CDR3 is TGTGCCAGCAGCTTGGTTGGGACAGGGGGTAATGAAAAACTGTTTTTT. It is translated as CASSLVGTGGNEKLFF.

This clone was counted a few times. The J gene is TRBJ1-5, the V gene TRBV2, with D maybe TRBD1 (5 bases). This CDR3 is built from 13 residues. Germline loops: CDR1 SNHLY, CDR2 FYNNEI. Trimming cost V 5 bases and J 6 bases, with 11 bases left between them. CDR3 coding DNA: TGTGCCAGCAGTTTACAGGTTAGTCAGCCCCAGCATTTT. This gives the protein CASSLQVSQPQHF. The whole variable domain, remainder taken from reference TRBV2 and TRBJ1-5, is EPEVTQTPSHQVTQMGQEVILRCVPISNHLYFYWYRQILGQKVEFLVSFYNNEISEKSEIFDDQFSVERPDGSNFTLKIRSTKLEDSAMYFCASSLQVSQPQHFGDGTRLSIL.

The V and J genes are TRBV10-3 and TRBJ2-1; 7 bases align to TRBD2. The CDR3 runs 14 residues. The V gene end was trimmed by 6 bases and the J gene end by 2 bases; junction bases not matched to a gene: 4. Per germline, CDR1 ENHRY and CDR2 SYGVKD. The CDR3 DNA reads as TGTGCCATCAGGGATGGGACTACCTACAATGAGCAGTTCTTC. It translates to CAIRDGTTYNEQFF.

This clone was observed once. The rearrangement uses TRBV27 and TRBJ2-7; maybe TRBD2 (5 bases). Between the trimmed V and J ends, which lost 3 bases and 5 bases, there was a span of 11 bases. Germline CDR1 and CDR2: MNHEY and SMNVEV (reference sequence). The CDR3 has 13 residues. CDR3 in DNA: TGTGCCAGCAGTTTGCGGGCAGAGAACGAGCAGTACTTC. It is translated as CASSLRAENEQYF.

J is TRBJ2-2 and V is TRBV6-2 or TRBV6-3; 8 bases are shared with TRBD2. CDR3 length: 15 residues. Per germline, CDR1 MNHEY and CDR2 SVGEGT. V shed 2 bases, J shed 1 base, and the junction held 0 bases outside the gene matches. The chain's CDR3 is CASSYAGGNTGELFF. For the CDR3, the DNA is TGTGCCAGCAGTTACGCGGGAGGGAACACCGGGGAGCTGTTTTTT.

CDR3 in amino acids: CASSSGGSSYNSPLHF. Written as DNA, the CDR3 is TGTGCCAGCAGTTCTGGGGGCAGCTCCTATAATTCACCCCTCCACTTT. The chain carries TRBV28 and TRBJ1-6; D may be TRBD1 (6 bases). CDR3 length: 16 residues. Germline CDR1 and CDR2: MDHEN and SYDVKM. The ends were cut back, 4 bases at V and 0 bases at J, with 10 bases in the middle.

A single count supports this clone. The chain uses TRBV13 and TRBJ2-7; TRBD1 aligns across 10 bases. The CDR3 consists of 16 residues. J gave up 5 bases and V 6 bases, and 13 bases lay outside the gene matches. Germline V gene data show CDR1 as PRHDT and CDR2 as FYEKMQ (reference sequence). CDR3 amino acids: CASRYGGTGVFDEQYF. The CDR3 DNA follows: TGTGCCAGCAGGTATGGGGGGACAGGGGTGTTCGACGAGCAGTACTTC.

The V gene is TRBV10-3, the J gene TRBJ2-7; 7 bases line up with TRBD2. The CDR3 spans 17 residues. The ends lost 10 bases at V and 3 bases at J; junction bases unmatched: 21. The germline V gene has CDR1 ENHRY and CDR2 SYGVKD. The CDR3 sequence is CATKPTSEARVNYEQYF. The CDR3 region has the DNA TGTGCCACAAAGCCCACTAGCGAGGCCCGGGTTAACTACGAGCAGTACTTC.

The chain joins TRBV7-2 to TRBJ2-2; a weak D match, TRBD1 (5 bases). Trimming stripped 4 bases from V and 0 bases from J, with 9 bases between. The CDR3 contains 15 residues. Germline CDR1 SGHTA, CDR2 FQGNSA. Written as DNA, the CDR3 is TGTGCCAGCAGCTCCCTAGGGGCGAACACCGGGGAGCTGTTTTTT. This translates into CASSSLGANTGELFF.

This clone was observed a single time. As DNA, the CDR3 is TGTGCCAGCAGTTACTCCACTAGCGATACGCAGTATTTT. Protein product: CASSYSTSDTQYF. This chain joins TRBV6-6 and TRBJ2-3, with a tentative D call TRBD2 (6 bases). This CDR3 has 13 amino acids. Germline values: CDR1 MNHNY, CDR2 SVGAGI (reference sequence). Trimming removed 0 bases at V and 6 bases at J, with 7 bases between.

This rearrangement joins TRBV28 to TRBJ2-2, with TRBD2 matching over 7 bases. The CDR3 extends over 15 amino acids. Trimming took 5 bases from V and 6 from J; bases not matched to a gene: 9. CDR1 MDHEN and CDR2 SYDVKM come from the germline V gene. The CDR3 DNA sequence: TGTGCCAGCAGTCTCGGGGCGGGAGCGCCCGGGGAGCTGTTTTTT. Translating gives CASSLGAGAPGELFF.

The chain is built from TRBV19 and TRBJ2-4; TRBD1 might be the D (5 bases). The CDR3 has 15 amino acids. The V gene lost 6 bases and the J gene lost 1 base, with 13 bases spanning the gap. Looked up from germline, CDR1 is LNHDA and CDR2 is SQIVND (reference sequence). DNA of the CDR3: TGTGCCAGTAGGGACATAGGTCCCGCCAAAAACATTCAGTACTTC. Its translation is CASRDIGPAKNIQYF.

The J gene is TRBJ1-5, the V gene TRBV5-1; a possible D gene is TRBD1 (5 bases). Trimming took 4 bases from V and 0 from J, leaving 11 bases between them. Germline CDR1 SGHRS, CDR2 YFSETQ. CDR3 length equals 15 residues. The CDR3 protein is CASSPDTGSNQPQHF. The CDR3 bases are TGCGCCAGCAGCCCGGACACCGGTAGCAATCAGCCCCAGCATTTT.